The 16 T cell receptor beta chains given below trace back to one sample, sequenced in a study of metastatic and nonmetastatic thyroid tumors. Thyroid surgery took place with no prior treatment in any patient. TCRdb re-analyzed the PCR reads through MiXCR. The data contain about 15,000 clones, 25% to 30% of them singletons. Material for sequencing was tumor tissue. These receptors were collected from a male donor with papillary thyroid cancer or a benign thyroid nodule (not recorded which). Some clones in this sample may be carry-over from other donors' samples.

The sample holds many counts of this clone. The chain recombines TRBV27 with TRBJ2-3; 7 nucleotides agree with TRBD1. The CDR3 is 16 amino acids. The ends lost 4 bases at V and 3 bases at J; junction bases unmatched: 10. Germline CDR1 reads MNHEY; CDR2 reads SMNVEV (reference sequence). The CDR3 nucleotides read TGTGCCAGCAGTTCGGGCGGACAGGTTGGGACAGATACGCAGTATTTT. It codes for CASSSGGQVGTDTQYF.

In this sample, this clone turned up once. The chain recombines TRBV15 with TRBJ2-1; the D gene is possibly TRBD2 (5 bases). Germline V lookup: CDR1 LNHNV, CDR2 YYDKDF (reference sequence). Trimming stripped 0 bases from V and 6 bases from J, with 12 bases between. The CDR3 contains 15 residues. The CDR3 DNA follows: TGTGCCACCAGCAGAGAACTAGTACCTTGCAATGAGCAGTTCTTC. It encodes CATSRELVPCNEQFF.

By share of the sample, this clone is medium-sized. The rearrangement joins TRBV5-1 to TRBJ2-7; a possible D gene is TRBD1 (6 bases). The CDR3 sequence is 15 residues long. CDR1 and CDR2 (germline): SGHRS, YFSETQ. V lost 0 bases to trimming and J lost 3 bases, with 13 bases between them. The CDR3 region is CASSLAQGFGYEQYF. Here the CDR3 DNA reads TGCGCCAGCAGCTTGGCCCAGGGGTTCGGCTACGAGCAGTACTTC.

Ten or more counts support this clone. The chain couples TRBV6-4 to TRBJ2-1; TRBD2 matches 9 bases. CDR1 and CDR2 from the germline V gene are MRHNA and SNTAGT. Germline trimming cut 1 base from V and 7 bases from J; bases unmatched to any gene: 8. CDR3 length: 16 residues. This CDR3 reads CASSDLGLAGSNEQFF. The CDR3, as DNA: TGTGCCAGCAGTGACTTAGGGCTAGCGGGGAGTAATGAGCAGTTCTTC.

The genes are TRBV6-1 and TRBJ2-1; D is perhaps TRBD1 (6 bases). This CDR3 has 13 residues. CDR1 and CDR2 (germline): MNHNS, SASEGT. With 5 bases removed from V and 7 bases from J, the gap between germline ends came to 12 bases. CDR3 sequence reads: CASSTSQGNEQFF. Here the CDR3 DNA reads TGTGCCAGCAGTACGTCACAGGGAAATGAGCAGTTCTTC.

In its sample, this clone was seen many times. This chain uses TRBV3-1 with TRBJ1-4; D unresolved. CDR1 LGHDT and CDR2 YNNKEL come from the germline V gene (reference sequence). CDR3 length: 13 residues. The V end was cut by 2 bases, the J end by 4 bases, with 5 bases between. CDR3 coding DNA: TGTGCCAGCAGCCAAACAGATAATGAAAAACTGTTTTTT. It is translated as CASSQTDNEKLFF.

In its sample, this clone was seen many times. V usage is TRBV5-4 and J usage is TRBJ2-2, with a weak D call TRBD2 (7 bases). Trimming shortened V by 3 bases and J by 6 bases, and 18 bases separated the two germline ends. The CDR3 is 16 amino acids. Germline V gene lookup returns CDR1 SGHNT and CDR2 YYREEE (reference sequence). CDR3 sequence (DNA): TGTGCCAGCAGCTCCCCCCCGGGGGCGGGGGCCGGGGAGCTGTTTTTT. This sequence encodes CASSSPPGAGAGELFF.

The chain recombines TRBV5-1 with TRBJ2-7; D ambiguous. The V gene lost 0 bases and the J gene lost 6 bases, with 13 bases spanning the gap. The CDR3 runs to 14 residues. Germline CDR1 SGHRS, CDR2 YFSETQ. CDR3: CASSLEHQPSEQYF. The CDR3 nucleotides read TGCGCCAGCAGCTTGGAGCACCAACCTAGCGAGCAGTACTTC. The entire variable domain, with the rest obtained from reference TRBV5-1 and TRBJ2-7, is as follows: KAGVTQTPRYLIKTRGQQVTLSCSPISGHRSVSWYQQTPGQGLQFLFEYFSETQRNKGNFPGRFSGRQFSNSRSEMNVSTLELGDSALYLCASSLEHQPSEQYFGPGTRLTVT.

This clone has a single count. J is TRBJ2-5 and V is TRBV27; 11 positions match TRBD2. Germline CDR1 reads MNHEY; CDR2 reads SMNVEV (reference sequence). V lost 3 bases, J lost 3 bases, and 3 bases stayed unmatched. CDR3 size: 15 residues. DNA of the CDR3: TGTGCCAGCAGTTTCCCGACTAGCGGGGAAGAGACCCAGTACTTC. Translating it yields CASSFPTSGEETQYF.

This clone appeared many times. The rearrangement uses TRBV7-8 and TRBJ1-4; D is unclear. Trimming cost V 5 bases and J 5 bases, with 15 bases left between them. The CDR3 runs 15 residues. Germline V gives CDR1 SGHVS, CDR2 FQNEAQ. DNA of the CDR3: TGTGCCAGCAGCGTAGAAGAAGGTCGGAATGAAAAACTGTTTTTT. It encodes CASSVEEGRNEKLFF.

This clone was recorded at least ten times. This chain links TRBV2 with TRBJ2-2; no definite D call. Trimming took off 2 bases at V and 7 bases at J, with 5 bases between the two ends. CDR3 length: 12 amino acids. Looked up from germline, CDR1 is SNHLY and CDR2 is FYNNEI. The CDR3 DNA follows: TGTGCCAGCAGTGAAAAGGTCGGGGAGCTGTTTTTT. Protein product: CASSEKVGELFF.

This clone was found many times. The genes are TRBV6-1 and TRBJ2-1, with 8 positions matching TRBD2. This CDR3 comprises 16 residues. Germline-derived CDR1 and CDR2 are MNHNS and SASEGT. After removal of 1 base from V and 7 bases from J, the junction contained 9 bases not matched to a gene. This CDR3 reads CASSEGVGRARNEQFF. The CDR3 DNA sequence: TGTGCCAGCAGTGAAGGGGTCGGGAGGGCCCGGAATGAGCAGTTCTTC.

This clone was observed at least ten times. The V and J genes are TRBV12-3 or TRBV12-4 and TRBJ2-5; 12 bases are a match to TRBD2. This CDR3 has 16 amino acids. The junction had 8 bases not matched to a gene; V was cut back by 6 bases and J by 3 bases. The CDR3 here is CASRILAGGQKETQYF. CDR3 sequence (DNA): TGTGCCAGCAGGATACTAGCGGGGGGTCAAAAAGAGACCCAGTACTTC.

The CDR3 protein is CSASSGGRAQETQYF. For the CDR3, the DNA is TGCAGTGCTTCGTCAGGGGGGCGAGCACAAGAGACCCAGTACTTC. The chain couples TRBV20-1 to TRBJ2-5; possibly TRBD1 for D (7 bases). From germline, CDR1 is DFQATT and CDR2 SNEGSKA (reference sequence). There are 15 residues in the CDR3. V lost 5 bases and J lost 2, with 18 bases in between.

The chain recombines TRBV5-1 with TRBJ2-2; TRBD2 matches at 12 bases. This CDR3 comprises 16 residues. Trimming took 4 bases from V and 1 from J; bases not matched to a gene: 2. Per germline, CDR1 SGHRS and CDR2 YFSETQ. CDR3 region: CASSLGLAGNTGELFF. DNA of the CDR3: TGCGCCAGCAGCCTGGGACTAGCGGGGAACACCGGGGAGCTGTTTTTT.

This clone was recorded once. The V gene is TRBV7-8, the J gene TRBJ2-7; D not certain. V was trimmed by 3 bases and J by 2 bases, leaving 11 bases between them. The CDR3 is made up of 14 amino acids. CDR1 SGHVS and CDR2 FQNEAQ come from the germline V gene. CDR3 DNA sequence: TGTGCCAGCAGCTTCACCGGGCCTACCTACGAGCAGTACTTC. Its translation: CASSFTGPTYEQYF.